The 29 T cell receptor beta chains reported below all come from one sample, sequenced in a study of CD8+CD57+ T cells in acquired aplastic anemia. Both TCR beta VDJ combination and CDR3 sequence profiling were carried out. Genomic DNA was the template for this profiling. TCRdb called the reads again in MiXCR, with one record for every CDR3 protein. The sample records about 210,000 distinct CDR3 sequences, approximately 60% being singletons. The sequencing input was sorted CD4+, CD8+, or CD8+CD57+ T cells (not recorded which) from PBMCs. These receptors all come from a human donor in good health.

This clonotype came up many times. V gene TRBV12-3 or TRBV12-4 combines with J gene TRBJ2-6; D gene uncertain. This CDR3 is 15 amino acids long. V was cut by 4 bases and J by 0 bases, with 7 bases left in between. This CDR3 reads CASSSMSSGANVLTF. CDR3 nucleotides: TGTGCCAGCAGTTCGATGTCCTCTGGGGCCAACGTCCTGACTTTC.

This clonotype was seen a handful of times. This sequence may be a read error, since a much larger clone differs from it by one base. This chain joins TRBV19 and TRBJ2-1; the D gene is possibly TRBD1 (5 bases). Germline CDR1 reads LNHDA; CDR2 reads SQIVND (reference sequence). The CDR3 is made up of 13 amino acids. This CDR3 reads CASSISGNNEQLF. The CDR3 region has the DNA TGTGCCAGTAGTATCTCAGGGAACAATGAGCAGCTCTTC.

J is TRBJ2-7 and V is TRBV3-1; either TRBD1 or TRBD2 may supply D (6 bases each). The length of the CDR3 is 16 residues. V was shortened by 5 bases and J by 5 bases, with 22 bases between the two germline ends. CDR1 is LGHDT, CDR2 YNNKEL, per germline (reference sequence). CDR3 nucleotide sequence: TGTGCCAGCAGCGTAGACGGGGGCAGTGTTGTGGACGAGCAGTACTTC. Protein sequence: CASSVDGGSVVDEQYF.

The rearrangement links TRBV2 to TRBJ2-7; D is perhaps TRBD2 (6 bases). The V and J ends lost 5 bases and 7 bases respectively, with 15 bases between them. The length of the CDR3 is 13 residues. The germline CDR1 and CDR2 sequences are SNHLY and FYNNEI. CDR3 amino acids: CASSYPQAGEQYF. The CDR3 region has the DNA TGTGCCAGCAGTTACCCGCAGGCGGGAGAGCAGTACTTC.

This chain connects TRBV7-2 to TRBJ1-2; D is unclear. Per germline, CDR1 SGHTA and CDR2 FQGNSA. The CDR3 contains 14 residues. V lost 5 bases, J lost 0 bases, and 10 bases lay in between. The CDR3 DNA reads as TGTGCCAGCAGCCCGGATCCATCTAACTATGGCTACACCTTC. Translation gives CASSPDPSNYGYTF.

This clonotype was observed a single time. This chain links TRBV7-9 with TRBJ1-4; tentative D call: TRBD1 (5 bases). CDR1 and CDR2 from the germline V gene are SEHNR and FQNEAQ (reference sequence). CDR3 length equals 15 residues. V shed 0 bases and J shed 8 bases, with 13 bases lying between them. CDR3 bases: TGTGCCAGCAGCTTAGCGGGAGGGGTCATCGAAAAACTGTTTTTT. It is translated as CASSLAGGVIEKLFF. Full variable domain (outside the CDR3, taken from reference TRBV7-9 and TRBJ1-4): DTGVSQNPRHKITKRGQNVTFRCDPISEHNRLYWYRQTLGQGPEFLTYFQNEAQLEKSRLLSDRFSAERPKGSFSTLEIQRTEQGDSAMYLCASSLAGGVIEKLFFGSGTQLSVL.

The chain joins TRBV10-3 to TRBJ2-7, with D perhaps matching TRBD1 (6 bases). Trimming took 4 bases from V and 9 from J, leaving 16 bases between them. The CDR3 has 13 residues. Germline values: CDR1 ENHRY, CDR2 SYGVKD. CDR3 loop: CAISVGRDTGQYF. The DNA of the CDR3 is TGTGCCATCAGTGTTGGCAGGGACACCGGGCAGTACTTC.

The chain couples TRBV2 to TRBJ1-5; no clear D. From germline, CDR1 is SNHLY and CDR2 FYNNEI. The CDR3 is 14 residues long. Trimming removed 6 bases from V and 6 bases from J, with 15 bases in between. The chain's CDR3 is CASRDLPRSQPQHF. As DNA, the CDR3 is TGTGCCAGCAGGGACCTCCCAAGGAGTCAGCCCCAGCATTTT.

The sample holds one count of this clonotype. One junction end disagrees with the germline gene, perhaps due to a read error. The rearrangement links TRBV29-1 to TRBJ2-7; maybe TRBD2 (5 bases). The CDR3 has 10 residues. In germline, CDR1 is SQVTM, CDR2 ANQGSEA. The CDR3 loop reads CSVGGYDQCF. CDR3 bases: TGCAGCGTTGGAGGGTACGATCAGTGCTTC.

This clonotype was seen more than once but under ten times. The genes are TRBV7-2 and TRBJ1-2; TRBD1 might be the D (5 bases). From germline, CDR1 is SGHTA and CDR2 FQGNSA. CDR3 length: 14 residues. V was clipped by 4 bases and J by 0 bases, with 9 bases between them. The CDR3 loop is CASSSSTANYGYTF. The CDR3 nucleotides read TGTGCCAGCAGCTCTTCGACAGCTAACTATGGCTACACCTTC.

V usage is TRBV12-3 or TRBV12-4 and J usage is TRBJ1-1; D ambiguous. The CDR3 extends over 13 amino acids. V lost 6 bases to trimming and J lost 1 base, with 9 bases between them. The CDR3 loop is CASSPRSNTEAFF. The CDR3 DNA sequence: TGTGCCAGCAGCCCGCGGTCGAACACTGAAGCTTTCTTT.

There are many counts of this clonotype. The rearrangement links TRBV2 to TRBJ1-5; 10 bases agree with TRBD1. Germline V CDR1 and CDR2: SNHLY, FYNNEI. The CDR3 is made up of 15 amino acids. V shed 1 base, J shed 4 bases, and the junction held 1 base outside the gene matches. The CDR3: CASSEGQGANQPQHF. The CDR3 nucleotides read TGTGCCAGCAGTGAAGGACAGGGGGCTAATCAGCCCCAGCATTTT.

The chain has TRBV6-5 and TRBJ2-7, with 12 bases matching TRBD2. This CDR3 is 15 amino acids long. Germline V gene data show CDR1 as MNHEY and CDR2 as SVGAGI. Trimming removed 5 bases from V and 2 bases from J; junction bases left unmatched: 4. The CDR3 DNA is TGTGCCAGCAGTGCGTCTAGCGGGGGGGCCTACGAGCAGTACTTC. Translation: CASSASSGGAYEQYF.

The CDR3 region is CASSSASDRGYNEQFF. The CDR3 nucleotides are TGTGCCAGCAGTTCGGCATCGGACAGGGGATACAATGAGCAGTTCTTC. This chain uses TRBV12-5 with TRBJ2-1, with TRBD1 identical over 9 bases. The CDR3 spans 16 residues. Germline CDR1 LGHNT, CDR2 FRNRAP.

V usage is TRBV7-9 and J usage is TRBJ2-3; 7 bases align to TRBD2. Germline CDR1 is SEHNR and CDR2 is FQNEAQ (reference sequence). This CDR3 has 16 amino acids. With V trimmed by 4 bases and J by 12 bases, 19 bases remained unmatched. Written as DNA, the CDR3 is TGTGCCAGCAGCTCCCTATATCGGGGGGTCCAAGAGACTCAGTATTTT. Translating gives CASSSLYRGVQETQYF.

This clonotype was counted a single time. V gene TRBV24-1 combines with J gene TRBJ2-3; 14 bases agree with TRBD2. CDR1 and CDR2 (germline): KGHDR, SFDVKD. V lost 4 bases to trimming and J lost 5 bases; unmatched junction nucleotides: 1. This CDR3 has 15 residues. CDR3 region: CATSEGTSGRDTQYF. Written as DNA, the CDR3 is TGTGCCACCAGTGAAGGGACTAGCGGGAGAGATACGCAGTATTTT.

The rearrangement joins TRBV20-1 to TRBJ2-7; 13 bases align to TRBD2. The CDR3 is 14 amino acids. Germline V gene data show CDR1 as DFQATT and CDR2 as SNEGSKA (reference sequence). Germline trimming cut 2 bases from V and 6 bases from J; bases unmatched to any gene: 4. The CDR3 DNA is TGCAGTGCTAGAACTAGCGGGAGGGCTCTCGAGCAGTACTTC. It encodes CSARTSGRALEQYF.

Remarks on this clonotype: A read error may produce the germline difference seen at one junction end. The CDR3 coding sequence is TGCGCCAGCACCTTGGAGGGAGTAACAGTAGAAGCTTTCTTT. It yields the protein CASTLEGVTVEAFF. J is TRBJ1-1 and V is TRBV5-1; D is unresolved. CDR1 is SGHRS, CDR2 YFSETQ, per germline. This CDR3 is built from 14 residues.

This sequence joins TRBV10-2 and TRBJ1-5, with D unresolved. The CDR3 runs 13 residues. Germline V CDR1 and CDR2: WSHSY, SAAADI. The V gene lost 6 bases and the J gene lost 14 bases, with 20 bases spanning the gap. The CDR3 is CASRETSGTYEHF. In DNA form, the CDR3 reads TGCGCCAGCAGGGAAACTAGCGGTACCTACGAGCATTTT.

Many counts were recorded for this clonotype. The gene calls are TRBV24-1 and TRBJ2-2; D is undetermined. Between the trimmed V and J ends, which lost 6 bases and 0 bases, there was a span of 19 bases. CDR3 length equals 18 residues. Germline V gives CDR1 KGHDR, CDR2 SFDVKD. CDR3 amino acids: CATSNTIRGPANTGELFF. The CDR3 DNA reads TGTGCCACCAGTAATACGATCCGTGGCCCTGCGAACACCGGGGAGCTGTTTTTT.

The chain's CDR3 is CATSDSGLAGYEQFF. The DNA for the CDR3 is TGTGCCACCAGTGACTCGGGACTAGCGGGGTATGAGCAGTTCTTC. The genes are TRBV24-1 and TRBJ2-1, with TRBD2 matching 13 bases. The CDR3 contains 15 residues. Germline CDR1 and CDR2: KGHDR and SFDVKD. V shed 4 bases and J 8 bases; nucleotides not matched to a gene: 4.

The V and J genes are TRBV9 and TRBJ1-2, with D perhaps matching TRBD1 (5 bases). The CDR3 runs to 16 residues. Trimming removed 0 bases from V and 7 bases from J, with 19 bases in between. Germline CDR1 reads SGDLS; CDR2 reads YYNGEE. CDR3 nucleotide sequence: TGTGCCAGCAGCGTAGCTAGTACGGGCAGGGCAGGTGGCTACACCTTC. Translation: CASSVASTGRAGGYTF.

The chain recombines TRBV24-1 with TRBJ1-5; no reliable D call. Germline lookup yields CDR1 KGHDR and CDR2 SFDVKD. With 3 bases removed from V and 5 bases from J, the gap between germline ends came to 13 bases. The CDR3 length is 15 residues. This CDR3 is CATSDNHSRDQPQHF. DNA for the CDR3: TGTGCCACCAGTGATAATCACTCAAGGGATCAGCCCCAGCATTTT.

This clonotype turned up a few times. The rearrangement links TRBV15 to TRBJ2-5, with 7 bases identical to TRBD1. CDR3 length: 14 amino acids. The V and J ends lost 5 bases and 4 bases, in that order; junction bases with no gene match: 7. Germline V lookup: CDR1 LNHNV, CDR2 YYDKDF (reference sequence). CDR3 sequence: CATSPRQGPETQYF. For the CDR3, the DNA is TGTGCCACCAGCCCCCGACAGGGACCAGAGACCCAGTACTTC.

This clonotype was found many times. This chain links TRBV7-3 with TRBJ2-1; D is perhaps TRBD1 (5 bases). Germline V gene sequence: CDR1 SGHTA, CDR2 FQGTGA. This CDR3 has 14 amino acids. V dropped 1 base and J dropped 9 bases, with 13 bases sitting between them. The DNA of the CDR3 is TGTGCCAGCAGCTTAATTGGTAGCCAGGGTGAGCAGTTCTTC. This sequence encodes CASSLIGSQGEQFF.

This clonotype was picked up one time. V is TRBV10-3 and J is TRBJ1-4, with D perhaps TRBD1 (6 bases). The CDR3 runs 14 residues. From germline, CDR1 is ENHRY and CDR2 SYGVKD. The germline V and J ends were trimmed by 3 bases and 10 bases, with 15 bases remaining between them. For the CDR3, the DNA is TGTGCCATCAGTGACGGGCAGGGGTACGGAAAACTGTTTTTT. Its protein is CAISDGQGYGKLFF.

The table lists this clonotype with a few counts. J is TRBJ2-6 and V is TRBV28; 8 positions agree with TRBD1. The CDR3 has 17 amino acids. CDR1 and CDR2 (germline): MDHEN, SYDVKM. The ends lost 3 bases at V and 0 bases at J; junction bases unmatched: 4. In DNA, the CDR3 is TGTGCCAGCAGTTTGAGGACAGGGACCTCTGGGGCCAACGTCCTGACTTTC. This codes for CASSLRTGTSGANVLTF.

The chain carries TRBV4-1 and TRBJ2-7; 8 positions agree with TRBD2. The V segment lost 1 base and the J segment 7 bases; nucleotides outside the gene matches: 9. Looked up from germline, CDR1 is MGHRA and CDR2 is YSYEKL. This CDR3 comprises 15 residues. The CDR3 nucleotides read TGCGCCAGCAGCCAAGCCGGGAGCGGGGGTGGAGAGCAGTACTTC. Translating it yields CASSQAGSGGGEQYF.

This clonotype was seen many times. The V gene is TRBV6-5, the J gene TRBJ2-7; possible D gene TRBD1, 5 bases. Per the germline V gene, CDR1 is MNHEY and CDR2 is SVGAGI. The CDR3 has 14 residues. V was shortened by 6 bases and J by 2 bases, with 14 bases between the two germline ends. CDR3 sequence reads: CASSLGQGAYEQYF. For the CDR3, the DNA is TGTGCCAGCAGCTTGGGGCAGGGCGCCTACGAGCAGTACTTC.